This is a list of T cell receptor beta chains from one sample in a study of spatial heterogeneity in lung cancer. Via MiXCR, TCRdb re-called the 5' RACE reads, giving one row per CDR3 protein. The table records 85,000 to 100,000 distinct CDR3 sequences, roughly a fifth of them present only once. The sequencing used PBMCs, collected at follow-up. The origin of the receptors is a male donor with early-stage non-small cell lung cancer. Both conserved end residues are part of each CDR3. D genes are given only for firm matches. The listing skips clone size in some rows; elsewhere it reads once, few, many or a size class.

d_call,clone_size,j_call,v_call,cdr3_nt,cdr3_aa
TRBD2,.,TRBJ2-3,TRBV20-1,TGCAGTGCTAGCTACAGCGGGAGTGTAACAGATACGCAGTATTTT,CSASYSGSVTDTQYF
.,few,TRBJ2-3,TRBV7-8,TGTGCCAGCAGCTTAGCGCAGGCTCCTGGAACAGATACGCAGTATTTT,CASSLAQAPGTDTQYF
.,few,TRBJ2-7,TRBV10-3,TGTGCCATCAGTGCGCCGAGACTAGGTGAGCAGTACTTC,CAISAPRLGEQYF
.,few,TRBJ2-3,TRBV20-1,TGCAGTGCTAGAGCCTACAGGGGGCGAGCGGGAGTTATCCCAGATACGCAGTATTTT,CSARAYRGRAGVIPDTQYF
.,.,TRBJ2-4,TRBV20-1,TGCAGTGCTAGAGATTACACCAAAAACATTCAGTACTTC,CSARDYTKNIQYF
.,.,TRBJ2-1,TRBV15,TGTGCCACCATGCAGGGGAGCTCCTACAATGAGCAGTTCTTC,CATMQGSSYNEQFF
.,.,TRBJ2-1,TRBV19,TGTGCCAGTACCCCGGGGGCAGAATACAATGAGCAGTTCTTC,CASTPGAEYNEQFF
TRBD1,many,TRBJ2-3,TRBV24-1,TGTGCCACCTCCACGACAGGGCGGTTTACAGATACGCAGTATTTT,CATSTTGRFTDTQYF
TRBD1,.,TRBJ1-6,TRBV4-3,TGCGCCAGCAGGCAGGACAGGGCTCCTTCACCCCTCCACTTT,CASRQDRAPSPLHF
.,.,TRBJ2-5,TRBV24-1,TGTGCCACCAGTTGGGGAACAGCAGGCCAAGAGACCCAGTACTTC,CATSWGTAGQETQYF
.,.,TRBJ1-1,TRBV18,TGTGCCAGCTCACCCCTCGTTGCCGCTGAAGCTTTCTTT,CASSPLVAAEAFF
.,.,TRBJ2-5,TRBV7-2,TGTGCCAGCAGCTCTAGCCCCTTTTATAGGGGGGGAGAGACCCAGTACTTC,CASSSSPFYRGGETQYF
TRBD1,many,TRBJ2-2,TRBV19,TGTGCCAGTAGTATTTTCAGGACAGGGGGAATCGGCACCGGGGAGCTGTTTTTT,CASSIFRTGGIGTGELFF
.,.,TRBJ1-1,TRBV20-1,TGCAGTGCTAGACAGGATGAGAACACTGAAGCTTTCTTT,CSARQDENTEAFF
.,.,TRBJ1-6,TRBV5-1,TGCGCCAGCAGCTTGGGACAACAGAGACCACCCCTCCACTTT,CASSLGQQRPPLHF
.,few,TRBJ1-1,TRBV4-3,TGCGCCAGCAGCCTTACCCAGGGAGAAAACACTGAAGCTTTCTTT,CASSLTQGENTEAFF
TRBD1,few,TRBJ2-1,TRBV4-3,TGCGCCAGCAGCCTCCGGTTAAAGACAGGGAATGAGCAGTTCTTC,CASSLRLKTGNEQFF
TRBD1,.,TRBJ2-2,TRBV20-1,TGCAGTGCTGCCGTTGGGACAGGGATCACCGGGGAGCTGTTTTTT,CSAAVGTGITGELFF
.,many,TRBJ1-1,TRBV20-1,TGCAGTGCCAGGAGAGGGGACACTGAAGCTTTCTTT,CSARRGDTEAFF
.,.,TRBJ1-1,TRBV7-6,TGTGCCAGCAGCCGTCTCCAGAACACTGAAGCTTTCTTT,CASSRLQNTEAFF
.,.,TRBJ2-3,TRBV2,TGTGCCAGCAGTGAAAGGCAGGGTCGCACAGATACGCAGTATTTT,CASSERQGRTDTQYF
TRBD2,.,TRBJ2-7,TRBV7-2,TGTGCCAGCAGCCCAACTAGCGGGAGGGCCTACGAGCAGTACTTC,CASSPTSGRAYEQYF
.,.,TRBJ2-1,TRBV7-8,TGTGCCAGCAGCCCGACCACGGCAGGTTCCTACAATGAGCAGTTCTTC,CASSPTTAGSYNEQFF
.,many,TRBJ2-7,TRBV7-2,TGTGCCAGCAGCGAAAGGCTAGCCTACGAGCAGTACTTC,CASSERLAYEQYF
.,.,TRBJ1-1,TRBV27,TGTGCCAGCAGGGGACCCCGTGAAGCTTTCTTT,CASRGPREAFF
TRBD2,few,TRBJ2-1,TRBV15,TGTGCCACCAGCATGCTAGCGGGAGCATACAATGAGCAGTTCTTC,CATSMLAGAYNEQFF
.,.,TRBJ1-1,TRBV7-2,TGTGCCAGCAGCCCGGAAGGACTGCAGAACACTGAAGCTTTCTTT,CASSPEGLQNTEAFF
TRBD1,.,TRBJ1-1,TRBV12-3/TRBV12-4,TGTGCCAGCAGAGCCGGGACAGGGCCTGAAGCTTTCTTT,CASRAGTGPEAFF
TRBD1,.,TRBJ2-7,TRBV9,TGTGCCAGCAGCGTCGGGACAGGGCAATACGAGCAGTACTTC,CASSVGTGQYEQYF
.,many,TRBJ2-3,TRBV24-1,TGTGCCACCAGTGATTTGAAAACAGCCACAGATACGCAGTATTTT,CATSDLKTATDTQYF
.,few,TRBJ2-7,TRBV20-1,TGCAGTGCCAGCACGGGGGCGACCTACGAGCAGTACTTC,CSASTGATYEQYF
.,few,TRBJ2-5,TRBV10-3,TGTGCCATATCCGACAACGGAGAGACCCAGTACTTC,CAISDNGETQYF
TRBD1,.,TRBJ2-2,TRBV19,TGTGCCAGTAGACCCGGGACAGCGAACACCGGGGAGCTGTTTTTT,CASRPGTANTGELFF